The 25 T cell receptor beta chains given below trace back to one sample, sequenced in a study of CD8 T cells in ankylosing spondylitis. TCRdb called the 5' RACE reads again in MiXCR, with one record for every CDR3 protein. The profile shows some 70,000 distinct CDR3 sequences, approximately 5% of them singletons. Sequenced sample: blood, either unsorted or a sorted T cell fraction (not recorded which). The receptor source for this set is a male donor with ankylosing spondylitis or in good health (not recorded which).

This clonotype has ten or more counts. The rearrangement joins TRBV12-3 or TRBV12-4 to TRBJ2-1; TRBD1 agrees at 7 bases. V was pared by 5 bases and J by 3 bases, with 10 bases of the junction left unmatched. The CDR3 covers 16 residues. This CDR3 reads CASSPRGTALYNEQFF. The DNA of the CDR3 is TGTGCCAGCAGTCCACGTGGGACAGCCCTCTACAATGAGCAGTTCTTC.

This clonotype was seen many times. The V call is TRBV20-1, the J call TRBJ2-7; possible D gene TRBD2, 5 bases. Trimming took 3 bases from V and 0 from J, leaving 15 bases between them. Germline CDR1 DFQATT, CDR2 SNEGSKA (reference sequence). This CDR3 spans 15 amino acids. CDR3 protein: CSARTGSRGSYEQYF. The CDR3 nucleotides are TGCAGTGCTAGGACGGGGTCACGGGGCTCCTACGAGCAGTACTTC.

This clonotype was recorded a few times. The chain combines TRBV7-2 with TRBJ1-2, with 7 bases identical to TRBD1. V was pared by 5 bases and J by 8 bases, with 8 bases of the junction left unmatched. The CDR3 contains 13 residues. Germline lookup yields CDR1 SGHTA and CDR2 FQGNSA. The CDR3 DNA follows: TGTGCCAGCAGCCGACAGGGTAGATGGGGCTACACCTTC. This translates into CASSRQGRWGYTF.

Ten or more counts support this clonotype. CDR3: CSINPGSTDTQYF. The CDR3 bases are TGCAGCATTAATCCGGGAAGCACAGATACGCAGTATTTT. The chain uses TRBV29-1 and TRBJ2-3; possibly TRBD2 for D (5 bases). Germline V CDR1 and CDR2: SQVTM, ANQGSEA. This CDR3 comprises 13 residues. The V end lost 8 bases, the J end lost 0 bases, and 12 bases lay between the germline ends.

This clonotype was observed many times. The chain carries TRBV13 and TRBJ2-7; TRBD2 agrees at 8 bases. V was clipped by 5 bases and J by 0 bases; unmatched bases: 9. The CDR3 spans 16 residues. Per the germline V gene, CDR1 is PRHDT and CDR2 is FYEKMQ (reference sequence). In DNA form, the CDR3 reads TGTGCCAGCAGCGTAAGGAGTCGGGGGGGCTCCTACGAGCAGTACTTC. Protein: CASSVRSRGGSYEQYF.

At least ten counts were recorded for this clonotype. The chain employs TRBV20-1 and TRBJ2-7; TRBD1 matches 7 bases. The CDR3 is 14 amino acids. CDR1 is DFQATT, CDR2 SNEGSKA, per germline (reference sequence). The trim removed 5 bases at V and 3 bases at J, leaving 10 bases unmatched. CDR3 DNA sequence: TGCAGTGCTGAATGGACAGGTTTCGGCTACGAGCAGTACTTC. It yields the protein CSAEWTGFGYEQYF.

This clonotype was recorded at least ten times. J is TRBJ1-4 and V is TRBV28; D call uncertain. The CDR3 length is 11 residues. V was shortened by 7 bases and J by 4 bases, with 4 bases between the two germline ends. Germline V gene sequence: CDR1 MDHEN, CDR2 SYDVKM. Written as DNA, the CDR3 is TGTGCCAGCACCTATAATGAAAAACTGTTTTTT. It codes for CASTYNEKLFF. Combining the CDR3 with reference TRBV28 and TRBJ1-4 gives the whole variable domain DVKVTQSSRYLVKRTGEKVFLECVQDMDHENMFWYRQDPGLGLRLIYFSYDVKMKEKGDIPEGYSVSREKKERFSLILESASTNQTSMYLCASTYNEKLFFGSGTQLSVL.

This clonotype occurred many times. The J gene is TRBJ1-6, the V gene TRBV5-1; maybe TRBD1 (5 bases). V was pared by 0 bases and J by 7 bases, with 11 bases between. Germline V gives CDR1 SGHRS, CDR2 YFSETQ. This CDR3 spans 15 amino acids. The chain's CDR3 is CASSLAGPRNSPLHF. The CDR3 DNA is TGCGCCAGCAGCTTGGCGGGACCGAGGAATTCACCCCTCCACTTT.

This clonotype was seen at least ten times. This chain uses TRBV5-1 with TRBJ1-1, with 9 nucleotides matching TRBD1. The junction had 3 bases not matched to a gene; V was cut back by 4 bases and J by 5 bases. The germline V gene has CDR1 SGHRS and CDR2 YFSETQ. This CDR3 is 13 amino acids long. CDR3 sequence reads: CASSQTGGTEAFF. The CDR3 nucleotides are TGCGCCAGCAGCCAGACAGGGGGGACTGAAGCTTTCTTT.

This clonotype appeared many times. V and J are TRBV20-1 and TRBJ1-1; possibly TRBD1 for D (6 bases). Per germline, CDR1 DFQATT and CDR2 SNEGSKA (reference sequence). Trimming shortened V by 5 bases and J by 0 bases, and 13 bases separated the two germline ends. The CDR3 has 14 amino acids. The CDR3 reads CSAVQGGMNTEAFF. The DNA for the CDR3 is TGCAGTGCTGTACAGGGTGGGATGAACACTGAAGCTTTCTTT.

This clonotype was detected many times. V gene TRBV10-3 combines with J gene TRBJ1-1, with D perhaps matching TRBD1 (6 bases). With 6 bases removed from V and 0 bases from J, the gap between germline ends came to 11 bases. This CDR3 comprises 14 residues. Germline V gene sequence: CDR1 ENHRY, CDR2 SYGVKD. The CDR3 protein is CAISAGALNTEAFF. CDR3 bases: TGTGCCATCAGCGCAGGGGCTTTGAACACTGAAGCTTTCTTT.

At least ten counts were recorded for this clonotype. The rearrangement uses TRBV7-2 and TRBJ1-6; no definite D call. Germline values: CDR1 SGHTA, CDR2 FQGNSA. V gave up 0 bases and J gave up 7 bases, with 7 bases separating them. This CDR3 has 14 residues. The CDR3 nucleotides read TGTGCCAGCAGCTTAGCGGTTGAGAATTCACCCCTCCACTTT. This gives the protein CASSLAVENSPLHF.

This clonotype was seen ten or more times. This chain connects TRBV10-3 to TRBJ2-3, with D tentatively TRBD1 (6 bases). Between the trimmed V and J ends, which lost 6 bases and 4 bases, there was a span of 14 bases. Germline V gives CDR1 ENHRY, CDR2 SYGVKD. CDR3 length: 14 amino acids. The CDR3, as DNA: TGTGCCATCAGGAACGAACAGGGACCAGATACGCAGTATTTT. It yields the protein CAIRNEQGPDTQYF.

There are many counts of this clonotype. The rearrangement uses TRBV30 and TRBJ2-3; 7 bases fit TRBD2. CDR3 length: 14 amino acids. Per germline, CDR1 GTSNPN and CDR2 SVGIG (reference sequence). The junction had 4 bases not matched to a gene; V was cut back by 0 bases and J by 4 bases. DNA of the CDR3: TGTGCCTGGAGTGTAAAGCGGGGAGCAGATACGCAGTATTTT. Its translation is CAWSVKRGADTQYF.

In this sample, this clonotype turned up many times. Here the CDR3 reads CASSEEVSFSMGQPQHF. As DNA, the CDR3 is TGTGCCAGCAGTGAAGAAGTATCCTTTAGTATGGGTCAGCCCCAGCATTTT. The chain is built from TRBV6-1 and TRBJ1-5; D is undetermined. The CDR3 contains 17 residues. Trimming cost V 1 base and J 6 bases, with 19 bases left between them. The germline V gene has CDR1 MNHNS and CDR2 SASEGT.

On this clonotype itself: This may come from a read error, since a much larger clone is one base off. The chain uses TRBV20-1 and TRBJ2-7; D is possibly TRBD1 (6 bases). The CDR3 contains 17 residues. Germline V gene data show CDR1 as DFQATT and CDR2 as SNEGSKA (reference sequence). For the CDR3, the DNA is TGCTGTGCTAGTGAAAGGTCCAGGGGCACTAGCTCCTACGAGCAGTACTTC. This encodes CCASERSRGTSSYEQYF.

This clonotype was picked up many times. V is TRBV7-3 and J is TRBJ2-1, with 12 bases matching TRBD2. Looked up from germline, CDR1 is SGHTA and CDR2 is FQGTGA. The CDR3 has 17 amino acids. The V segment lost 4 bases and the J segment 7 bases; nucleotides outside the gene matches: 11. The chain's CDR3 is CASSSPSSGGARNEQFF. In DNA form, the CDR3 reads TGTGCCAGCAGCTCCCCTTCTAGCGGGGGGGCACGGAATGAGCAGTTCTTC. The full variable domain, its missing parts supplied by reference TRBV7-3 and TRBJ2-1, is GAGVSQTPSNKVTEKGKYVELRCDPISGHTALYWYRQSLGQGPEFLIYFQGTGAADDSGLPNDRFFAVRPEGSVSTLKIQRTERGDSAVYLCASSSPSSGGARNEQFFGPGTRLTVL.

This clonotype has at least ten counts. The chain carries TRBV7-8 and TRBJ2-7, with 9 bases that match TRBD1. Germline trimming cut 5 bases from V and 4 bases from J; bases unmatched to any gene: 9. The CDR3 contains 15 residues. The germline V gene encodes CDR1 SGHVS and CDR2 FQNEAQ. The CDR3 is CASSLKQGAWYEQYF. CDR3 in DNA: TGTGCCAGCAGCCTAAAACAGGGGGCTTGGTACGAGCAGTACTTC.

There are many counts of this clonotype. In DNA form, the CDR3 reads TGTGCCAGCAGCACCGGACTTTACGAGCAGTACTTC. It translates to CASSTGLYEQYF. This rearrangement joins TRBV6-4 to TRBJ2-7; TRBD2 is a possible D gene (5 bases). Between the trimmed V and J ends, which lost 6 bases and 4 bases, there was a span of 10 bases. The CDR3 is 12 amino acids. Germline loops: CDR1 MRHNA, CDR2 SNTAGT.

This clonotype was picked up many times. The chain couples TRBV20-1 to TRBJ1-1; TRBD1 aligns across 8 bases. The CDR3 sequence is 13 residues long. The V and J ends lost 6 bases and 4 bases, in that order; junction bases with no gene match: 7. The V gene's germline CDR1 is DFQATT and CDR2 SNEGSKA (reference sequence). Here the CDR3 reads CSARTGRSTEAFF. CDR3 bases: TGCAGTGCGAGGACAGGGAGAAGCACTGAAGCTTTCTTT.

At least ten counts were recorded for this clonotype. This chain connects TRBV30 to TRBJ2-6; 9 bases map to TRBD1. The CDR3 extends over 14 amino acids. V shed 8 bases, J shed 8 bases, and the junction held 10 bases outside the gene matches. Germline V gene data show CDR1 as GTSNPN and CDR2 as SVGIG (reference sequence). The CDR3 bases are TGTGCCAGCCGATTGGACAGGGGTCCCAACGTCCTGACTTTC. This sequence encodes CASRLDRGPNVLTF.

This clonotype was seen ten or more times. The chain recombines TRBV28 with TRBJ2-1; D is perhaps TRBD2 (5 bases). The CDR3 is 13 residues long. V was cut by 6 bases and J by 5 bases, with 11 bases left in between. Per germline, CDR1 MDHEN and CDR2 SYDVKM. The CDR3 nucleotides are TGTGCCAGCAGAGACGGGATCCACAATGAGCAGTTCTTC. Protein: CASRDGIHNEQFF. Combining the CDR3 with reference TRBV28 and TRBJ2-1 gives the whole variable domain DVKVTQSSRYLVKRTGEKVFLECVQDMDHENMFWYRQDPGLGLRLIYFSYDVKMKEKGDIPEGYSVSREKKERFSLILESASTNQTSMYLCASRDGIHNEQFFGPGTRLTVL.

The sample holds many counts of this clonotype. The chain has TRBV11-1 and TRBJ2-1; the match to TRBD2 covers 11 bases. Germline values: CDR1 SGHAT, CDR2 FQDESV (reference sequence). The J segment lost 8 bases and the V segment lost 5 bases, leaving 8 bases of the junction unmatched. The CDR3 loop spans 15 amino acids. The CDR3 spells CASSPTSGGEDEQFF. CDR3 in DNA: TGTGCCAGCAGCCCTACTAGCGGGGGAGAGGATGAGCAGTTCTTC.

This clonotype was seen repeatedly, ten times or more. This chain uses TRBV20-1 with TRBJ2-4, with D perhaps matching TRBD1 (6 bases). From germline, CDR1 is DFQATT and CDR2 SNEGSKA (reference sequence). V shed 3 bases and J shed 9 bases, with 12 bases lying between them. The CDR3 contains 12 residues. In nucleotides, the CDR3 is TGCAGTGCTAGTGGGGGCCCGGGCATTCAGTACTTC. It specifies CSASGGPGIQYF.

This clonotype came up many times. The chain combines TRBV5-1 with TRBJ1-4; TRBD1 matches at 9 bases. CDR3 length: 15 amino acids. V shed 4 bases and J 11 bases; nucleotides not matched to a gene: 12. The germline V gene has CDR1 SGHRS and CDR2 YFSETQ. This CDR3 is CASSSSQDRGRKLFF. CDR3 nucleotide sequence: TGCGCCAGCAGCAGTTCGCAGGACAGGGGTCGGAAACTGTTTTTT. The whole variable domain, filled in from reference TRBV5-1 and TRBJ1-4, reads KAGVTQTPRYLIKTRGQQVTLSCSPISGHRSVSWYQQTPGQGLQFLFEYFSETQRNKGNFPGRFSGRQFSNSRSEMNVSTLELGDSALYLCASSSSQDRGRKLFFGSGTQLSVL.